Sequencing of this T cell receptor (beta chain) was carried out in a study of human T cells and chemical hapten exposure. Turning to the study itself: How much TCR each sample yielded varied, mostly because pooled library volumes differed slightly. Study-wide points: Alopecia in the donors means their immune response may deviate from healthy people's.

Looked up from germline, CDR1 is SGHAT and CDR2 is FQNNGV. The length of the CDR3 is 17 residues. V gave up 0 bases and J gave up 4 bases, with 17 bases separating them. Time point indicated: pre-sensitization, week 0. Treatment given: therapeutic diphenylcyclopropenone sensitization with weekly scalp DPC. It was the library that attached unique molecular identifiers to individual cDNA molecules. TCRdb redid the calling of the RACE reads with MiXCR, one entry per CDR3 protein. This table holds roughly 100,000 distinct CDR3 sequences, about 10% found once. This clonotype was observed a handful of times. The antigen is unknown.

This chain joins TRBV11-2 and TRBJ2-3; a possible D gene is TRBD1 (6 bases). The clonotype was recovered from a woman aged 55-70 years with alopecia areata. Some clones in this sample may be carry-over from other donors' samples. The specimen comprised whole blood, sampled in connection with sensitization to the hapten diphenylcyclopropenone (DPC). The CDR3 sequence: CASSLDLGAGSPDTQYF. The CDR3 nucleotides read TGTGCCAGCAGCTTAGATCTGGGGGCAGGGAGCCCAGATACGCAGTATTTT.